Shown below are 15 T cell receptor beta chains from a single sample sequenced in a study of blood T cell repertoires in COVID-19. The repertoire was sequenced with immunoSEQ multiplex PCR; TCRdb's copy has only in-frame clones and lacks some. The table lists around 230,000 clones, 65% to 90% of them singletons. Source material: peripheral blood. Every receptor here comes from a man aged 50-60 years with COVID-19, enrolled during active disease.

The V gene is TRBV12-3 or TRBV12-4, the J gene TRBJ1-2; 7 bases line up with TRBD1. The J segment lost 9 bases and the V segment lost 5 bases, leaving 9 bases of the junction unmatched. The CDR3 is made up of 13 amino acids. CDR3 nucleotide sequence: TGTGCCAGCAGTACTTACGGGGACAGCCGCTACACCTTC. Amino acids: CASSTYGDSRYTF.

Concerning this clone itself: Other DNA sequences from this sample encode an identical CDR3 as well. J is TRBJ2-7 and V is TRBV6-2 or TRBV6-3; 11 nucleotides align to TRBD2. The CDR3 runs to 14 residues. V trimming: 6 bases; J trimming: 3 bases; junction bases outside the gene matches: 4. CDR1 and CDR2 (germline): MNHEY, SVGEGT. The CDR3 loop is CASSRLAGNYEQYF. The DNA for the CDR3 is TGTGCCAGCAGCCGACTAGCGGGGAACTACGAGCAGTACTTC.

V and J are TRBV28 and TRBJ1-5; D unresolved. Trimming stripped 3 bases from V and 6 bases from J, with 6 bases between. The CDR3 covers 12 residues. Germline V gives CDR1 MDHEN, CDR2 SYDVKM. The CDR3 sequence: CASSLAVQPQHF. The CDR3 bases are TGTGCCAGCAGTTTGGCGGTTCAGCCCCAGCATTTT.

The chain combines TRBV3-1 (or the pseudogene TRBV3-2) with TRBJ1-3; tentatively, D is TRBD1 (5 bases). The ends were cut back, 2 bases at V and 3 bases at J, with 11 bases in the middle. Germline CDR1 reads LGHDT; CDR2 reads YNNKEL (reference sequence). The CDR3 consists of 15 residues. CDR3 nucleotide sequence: TGTGCCAGCAGCCAAATGCGGGGGGTTGGAAACACCATATATTTT. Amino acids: CASSQMRGVGNTIYF.

CDR3 in DNA: TGTGCCTGGAGGGCGGACTTTGCTCTTAACAATGAGCAGTTCTTC. Protein sequence: CAWRADFALNNEQFF. This chain links TRBV30 with TRBJ2-1; a possible D gene is TRBD2 (5 bases). Germline assignment: CDR1 GTSNPN and CDR2 SVGIG (reference sequence). CDR3 length: 15 residues. V lost 3 bases and J 5 bases, leaving 17 bases between the germline ends. Based on the CDR3 plus reference TRBV30 and TRBJ2-1, the full variable domain is SQTIHQWPATLVQPVGSPLSLECTVEGTSNPNLYWYRQAAGRGLQLLFYSVGIGQISSEVPQNLSASRPQDRQFILSSKKLLLSDSGFYLCAWRADFALNNEQFFGPGTRLTVL.

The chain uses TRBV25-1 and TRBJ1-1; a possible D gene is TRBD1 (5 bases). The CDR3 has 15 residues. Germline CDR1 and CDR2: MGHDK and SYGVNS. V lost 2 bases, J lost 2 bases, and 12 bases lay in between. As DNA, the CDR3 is TGTGCCAGCAGTGAACAGGGAGGGCCCAACACTGAAGCTTTCTTT. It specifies CASSEQGGPNTEAFF.

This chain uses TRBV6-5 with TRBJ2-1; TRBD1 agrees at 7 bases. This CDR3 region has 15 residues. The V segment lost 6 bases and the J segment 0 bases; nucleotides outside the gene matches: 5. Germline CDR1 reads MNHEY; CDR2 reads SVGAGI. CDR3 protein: CASSPDRSSYNEQFF. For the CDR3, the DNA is TGTGCCAGCAGCCCGGACAGGAGCTCCTACAATGAGCAGTTCTTC.

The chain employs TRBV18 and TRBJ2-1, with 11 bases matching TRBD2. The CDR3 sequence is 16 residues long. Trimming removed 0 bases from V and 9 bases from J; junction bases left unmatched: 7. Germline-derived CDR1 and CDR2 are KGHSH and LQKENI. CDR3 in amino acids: CASSPPSGRAFGEQFF. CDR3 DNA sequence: TGTGCCAGCTCACCACCTAGCGGGAGGGCCTTCGGTGAGCAGTTCTTC.

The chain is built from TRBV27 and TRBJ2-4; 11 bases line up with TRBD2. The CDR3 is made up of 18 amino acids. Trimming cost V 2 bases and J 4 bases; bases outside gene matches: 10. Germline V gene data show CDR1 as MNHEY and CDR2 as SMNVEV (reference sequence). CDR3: CASSLKGLAGGLKNIQYF. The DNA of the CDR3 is TGTGCCAGCAGTTTAAAGGGCCTAGCGGGAGGCCTGAAAAACATTCAGTACTTC.

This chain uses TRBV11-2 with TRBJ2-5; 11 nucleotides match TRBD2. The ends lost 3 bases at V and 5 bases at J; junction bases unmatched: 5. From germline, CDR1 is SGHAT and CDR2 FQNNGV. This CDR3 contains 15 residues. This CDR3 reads CASSLVAGGSETQYF. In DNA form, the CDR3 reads TGTGCCAGCAGCTTGGTAGCGGGGGGGTCGGAGACCCAGTACTTC.

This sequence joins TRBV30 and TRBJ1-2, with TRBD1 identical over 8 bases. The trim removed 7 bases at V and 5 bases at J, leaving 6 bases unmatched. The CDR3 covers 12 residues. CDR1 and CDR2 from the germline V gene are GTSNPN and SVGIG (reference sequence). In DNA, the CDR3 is TGTGCCTCCTGGACAGGGAGTTATGGCTACACCTTC. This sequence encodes CASWTGSYGYTF.

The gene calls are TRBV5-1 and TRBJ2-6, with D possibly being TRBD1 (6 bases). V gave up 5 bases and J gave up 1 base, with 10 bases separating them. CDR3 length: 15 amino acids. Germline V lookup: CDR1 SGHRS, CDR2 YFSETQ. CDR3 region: CASRAGESGANVLTF. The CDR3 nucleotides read TGCGCCAGCAGGGCAGGGGAGTCTGGGGCCAACGTCCTGACTTTC. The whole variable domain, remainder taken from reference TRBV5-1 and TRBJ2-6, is KAGVTQTPRYLIKTRGQQVTLSCSPISGHRSVSWYQQTPGQGLQFLFEYFSETQRNKGNFPGRFSGRQFSNSRSEMNVSTLELGDSALYLCASRAGESGANVLTFGAGSRLTVL.

Here the CDR3 DNA reads TGTGCCAGCAGCCACGCGGGGGACAATGAGCAGTTCTTC. This encodes CASSHAGDNEQFF. The V call is TRBV16, the J call TRBJ2-1, with 7 bases fitting TRBD2. The V gene end was trimmed by 3 bases and the J gene end by 5 bases; junction bases not matched to a gene: 1. This CDR3 comprises 13 residues. Germline CDR1 reads KGHSY; CDR2 reads FQNENV.

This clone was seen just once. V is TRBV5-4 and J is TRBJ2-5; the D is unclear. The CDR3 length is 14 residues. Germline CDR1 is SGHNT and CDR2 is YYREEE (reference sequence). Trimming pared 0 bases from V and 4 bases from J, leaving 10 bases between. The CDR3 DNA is TGTGCCAGCAGCTTGGACGCCGTCGGAGAGACCCAGTACTTC. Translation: CASSLDAVGETQYF.

In nucleotides, the CDR3 is TGTGCCAGCAGCTTAAGCGGAAACACCGGGGAGCTGTTTTTT. Residues: CASSLSGNTGELFF. The V and J genes are TRBV11-2 and TRBJ2-2; perhaps TRBD2 as D (5 bases). Between the trimmed V and J ends, which lost 2 bases and 2 bases, there was a span of 6 bases. Per the germline V gene, CDR1 is SGHAT and CDR2 is FQNNGV. This CDR3 has 14 amino acids. Full variable domain (outside the CDR3, taken from reference TRBV11-2 and TRBJ2-2): EAGVAQSPRYKIIEKRQSVAFWCNPISGHATLYWYQQILGQGPKLLIQFQNNGVVDDSQLPKDRFSAERLKGVDSTLKIQPAKLEDSAVYLCASSLSGNTGELFFGEGSRLTVL.